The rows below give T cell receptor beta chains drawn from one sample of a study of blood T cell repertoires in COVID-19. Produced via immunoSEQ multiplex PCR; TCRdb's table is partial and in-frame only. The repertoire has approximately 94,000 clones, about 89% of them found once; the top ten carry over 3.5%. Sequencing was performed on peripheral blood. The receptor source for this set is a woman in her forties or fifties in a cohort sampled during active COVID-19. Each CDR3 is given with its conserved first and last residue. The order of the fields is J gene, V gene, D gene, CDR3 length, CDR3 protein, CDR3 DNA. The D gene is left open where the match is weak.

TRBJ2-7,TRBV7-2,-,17,CASRPPPLERAEGEQYF,TGTGCCAGCAGGCCCCCTCCCCTGGAGAGGGCCGAGGGCGAGCAGTACTTC
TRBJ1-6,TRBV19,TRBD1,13,CASKSQGDSPLHF,TGTGCCAGTAAATCACAGGGGGATTCACCCCTCCACTTT
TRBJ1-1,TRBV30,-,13,CASLAGGNTEAFF,TGTGCCTCCTTAGCCGGGGGGAACACTGAAGCTTTCTTT
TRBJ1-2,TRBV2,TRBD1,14,CASSPGQRIYGYTF,TGTGCCAGCAGCCCGGGACAGAGAATCTATGGCTACACCTTC
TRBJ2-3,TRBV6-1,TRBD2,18,CASSEGGLAGASTDTQYF,TGTGCCAGCAGTGAAGGGGGACTAGCGGGAGCTAGCACAGATACGCAGTATTTT
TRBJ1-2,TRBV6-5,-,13,CASTTPGNYGYTF,TGTGCCAGCACGACCCCAGGGAACTATGGCTACACCTTC
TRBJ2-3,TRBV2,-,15,CASSDFAGPRDTQYF,TGTGCCAGCAGTGACTTTGCGGGCCCACGGGATACGCAGTATTTT
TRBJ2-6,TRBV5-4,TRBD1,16,CASSLNRGSGANVLTF,TGTGCCAGCAGTTTAAACAGGGGCTCTGGGGCCAACGTCCTGACTTTC
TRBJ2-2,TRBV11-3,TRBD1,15,CASSPRGSNTGELFF,TGTGCCAGCAGCCCCAGGGGGTCGAACACCGGGGAGCTGTTTTTT
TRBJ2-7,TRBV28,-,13,CASVAPVGVEQYF,TGTGCCAGCGTGGCACCAGTCGGGGTCGAGCAGTACTTC
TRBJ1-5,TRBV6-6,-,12,CASSYGAQPQHF,TGTGCCAGCAGTTACGGGGCCCAGCCCCAGCATTTT
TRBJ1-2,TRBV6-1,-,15,CASSDRQPANYGYTF,TGTGCCAGCAGTGACAGACAGCCAGCTAACTATGGCTACACCTTC
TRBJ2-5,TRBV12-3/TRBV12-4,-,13,CASSFTGRETQYF,TGTGCCAGCAGTTTTACAGGGCGAGAGACCCAGTACTTC